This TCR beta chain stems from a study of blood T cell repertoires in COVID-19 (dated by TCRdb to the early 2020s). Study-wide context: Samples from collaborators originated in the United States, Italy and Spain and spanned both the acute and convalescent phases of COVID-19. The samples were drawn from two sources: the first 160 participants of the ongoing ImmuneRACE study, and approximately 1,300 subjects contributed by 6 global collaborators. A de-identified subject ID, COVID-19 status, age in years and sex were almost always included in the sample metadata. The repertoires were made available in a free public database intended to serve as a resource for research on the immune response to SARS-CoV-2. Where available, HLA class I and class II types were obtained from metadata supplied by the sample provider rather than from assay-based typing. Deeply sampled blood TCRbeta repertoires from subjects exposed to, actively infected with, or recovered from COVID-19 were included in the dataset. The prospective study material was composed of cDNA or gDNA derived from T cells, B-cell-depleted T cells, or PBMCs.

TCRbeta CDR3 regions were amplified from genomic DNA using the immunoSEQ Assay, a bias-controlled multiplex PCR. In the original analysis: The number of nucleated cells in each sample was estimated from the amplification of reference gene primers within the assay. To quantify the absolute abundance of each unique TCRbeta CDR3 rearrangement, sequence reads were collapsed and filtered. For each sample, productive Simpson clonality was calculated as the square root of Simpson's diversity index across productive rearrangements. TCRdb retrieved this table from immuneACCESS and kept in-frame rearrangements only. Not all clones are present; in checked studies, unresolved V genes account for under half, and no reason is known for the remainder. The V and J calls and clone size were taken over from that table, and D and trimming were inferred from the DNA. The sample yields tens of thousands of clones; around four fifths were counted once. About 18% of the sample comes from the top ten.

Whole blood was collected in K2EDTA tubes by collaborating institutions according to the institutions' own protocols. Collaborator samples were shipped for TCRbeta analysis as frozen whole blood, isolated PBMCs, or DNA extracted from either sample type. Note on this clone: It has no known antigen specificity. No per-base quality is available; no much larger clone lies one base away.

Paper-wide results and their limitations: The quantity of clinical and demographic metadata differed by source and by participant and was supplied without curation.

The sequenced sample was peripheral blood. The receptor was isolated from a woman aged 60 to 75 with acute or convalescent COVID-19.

The nucleotide sequence is TGTGCCAGCAGGGTCCGCGGGACGAACACTGAAGCTTTCTTT. Translation gives CASRVRGTNTEAFF. The rearrangement joined TRBV7-2 to TRBJ1-1; TRBD1 is possibly the D segment (5 matching bases). Spanning cysteine to phenylalanine, the CDR3 consists of 14 amino acids. Only the CDR3 part of the read is kept: 42 bases, read in frame from the first base. From a lookup of the germline V gene, CDR1 and CDR2 are SGHTA and FQGNSA. Trimming removed 6 bases from V and 1 base from J, leaving 12 bases between the germline ends.